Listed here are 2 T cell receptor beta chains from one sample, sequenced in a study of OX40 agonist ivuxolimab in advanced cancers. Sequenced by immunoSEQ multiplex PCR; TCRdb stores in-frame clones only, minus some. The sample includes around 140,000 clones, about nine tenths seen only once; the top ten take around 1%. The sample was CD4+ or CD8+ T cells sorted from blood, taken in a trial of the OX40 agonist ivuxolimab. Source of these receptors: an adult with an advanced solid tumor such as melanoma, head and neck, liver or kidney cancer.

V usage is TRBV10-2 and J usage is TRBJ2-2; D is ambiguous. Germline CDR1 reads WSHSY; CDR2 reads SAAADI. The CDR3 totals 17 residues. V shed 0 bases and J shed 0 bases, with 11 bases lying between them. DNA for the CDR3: TGCGCCAGCAGTGAGTCGTCCAGAATCGCGAACACCGGGGAGCTGTTTTTT. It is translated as CASSESSRIANTGELFF.

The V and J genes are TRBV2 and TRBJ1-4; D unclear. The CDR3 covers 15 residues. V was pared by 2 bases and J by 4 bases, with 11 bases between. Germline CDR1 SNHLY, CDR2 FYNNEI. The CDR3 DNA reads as TGTGCCAGCAGTGAATCCCGGCGGGGTAATGAAAAACTGTTTTTT. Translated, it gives CASSESRRGNEKLFF.